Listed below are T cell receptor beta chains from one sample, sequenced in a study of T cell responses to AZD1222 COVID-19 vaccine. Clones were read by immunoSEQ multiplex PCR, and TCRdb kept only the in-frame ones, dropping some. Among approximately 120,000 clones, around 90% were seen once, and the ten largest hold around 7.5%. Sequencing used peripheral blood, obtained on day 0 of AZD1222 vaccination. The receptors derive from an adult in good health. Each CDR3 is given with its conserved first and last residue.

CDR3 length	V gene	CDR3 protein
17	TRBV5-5	CASSQGGIPPWNSPLHF
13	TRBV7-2	CASSSTPNTEAFF
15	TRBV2	CASSEASSGNQPQHF
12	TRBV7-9	CASSSVNSPLHF
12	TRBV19	CASSLLGKGYTF
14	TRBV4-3	CASSPSLAAETQYF
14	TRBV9	CASSVGGANYGYTF
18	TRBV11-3	CASSLAGTSGSSYNEQFF
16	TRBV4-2	CASSHGLPPSTDTQYF
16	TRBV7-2	CASSTGLAGTYYEQYF
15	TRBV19	CASTLTGGQPYEQYF
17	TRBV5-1	CASSLATRAGDTGELFF
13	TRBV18	CASDRGEKQPQHF
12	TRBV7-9	CASSPGPSGYTF
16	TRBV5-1	CASSPRGDGANQPQHF
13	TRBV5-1	CASSPQGPGELFF
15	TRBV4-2	CASSLADSSYNEQFF